Listed here are 25 T cell receptor beta chains from one sample, sequenced in a study of OX40 agonist ivuxolimab in advanced cancers. The repertoire was sequenced with immunoSEQ multiplex PCR; TCRdb's copy has only in-frame clones and lacks some. The sample has around 99,000 clones, around 90% seen once; the top ten hold around 0.15%. Sequenced material: CD4+ or CD8+ T cells sorted from blood, taken in a trial of the OX40 agonist ivuxolimab. The receptors stem from an adult with an advanced solid tumor such as melanoma, head and neck, liver or kidney cancer.

The table lists this clone with a count of one. The rearrangement uses TRBV18 and TRBJ2-5; D is ambiguous. The end of the DNA fits TRBJ2-7 better, so the J call may be wrong. Per germline, CDR1 KGHSH and CDR2 LQKENI. The CDR3 is 11 residues long. The CDR3 here is CASSGSGEQYF. CDR3 nucleotide sequence: TGTGCCAGCTCGGGATCAGGCGAGCAGTACTTC.

This rearrangement joins TRBV2 to TRBJ2-7; tentatively, D is TRBD1 or TRBD2 (7 bases each). The V gene lost 3 bases and the J gene lost 3 bases, with 18 bases spanning the gap. CDR3 length: 16 amino acids. Germline CDR1 and CDR2: SNHLY and FYNNEI. The CDR3 sequence: CASSDQGGFIGYEQYF. The CDR3 coding sequence is TGTGCCAGCAGTGACCAGGGGGGGTTTATAGGCTACGAGCAGTACTTC.

This clone was seen only a few times. V and J are TRBV30 and TRBJ1-1; 8 nucleotides agree with TRBD1. This CDR3 contains 14 residues. Trimming at V came to 2 bases and at J to 6 bases, leaving 8 bases not matched to a gene. The germline V gene encodes CDR1 GTSNPN and CDR2 SVGIG (reference sequence). The CDR3: CAWSPRTGRPEAFF. The DNA for the CDR3 is TGTGCCTGGAGTCCACGGACAGGGCGTCCTGAAGCTTTCTTT. Full variable domain (outside the CDR3, taken from reference TRBV30 and TRBJ1-1): SQTIHQWPATLVQPVGSPLSLECTVEGTSNPNLYWYRQAAGRGLQLLFYSVGIGQISSEVPQNLSASRPQDRQFILSSKKLLLSDSGFYLCAWSPRTGRPEAFFGQGTRLTVV.

The rearrangement joins TRBV6-1 to TRBJ2-7; D possibly corresponds to TRBD2 (5 bases). Germline V gene lookup returns CDR1 MNHNS and CDR2 SASEGT. Trimming stripped 5 bases from V and 6 bases from J, with 11 bases between. The CDR3 sequence is 12 residues long. CDR3 residues: CASSLRAGEQYF. The CDR3 DNA is TGTGCCAGCAGTTTACGGGCGGGCGAGCAGTACTTC.

The rearrangement links TRBV15 to TRBJ2-7; TRBD2 is a possible D gene (6 bases). Germline V lookup: CDR1 LNHNV, CDR2 YYDKDF (reference sequence). V was trimmed by 8 bases and J by 5 bases, leaving 13 bases between them. The CDR3 totals 12 residues. CDR3 bases: TGTGCCACCTACCGGGGGAGTCACGAGCAGTACTTC. Translating it yields CATYRGSHEQYF.

The chain has TRBV19 and TRBJ2-1, with D unclear. Germline V CDR1 and CDR2: LNHDA, SQIVND (reference sequence). The V end was cut by 6 bases, the J end by 10 bases, with 10 bases between. The CDR3 covers 11 residues. The CDR3 nucleotides are TGTGCCAGTAGGGGCTTCAGGGAGCAGTTCTTC. Translated, it gives CASRGFREQFF.

V is TRBV7-6 and J is TRBJ2-7; D possibly corresponds to TRBD1 (6 bases). V dropped 1 base and J dropped 5 bases, with 9 bases sitting between them. This CDR3 has 13 residues. Germline V gene data show CDR1 as SGHVS and CDR2 as FNYEAQ. The CDR3 bases are TGTGCCAGCAGCTTAGAACAGGGACACGAGCAGTACTTC. Amino acids: CASSLEQGHEQYF.

This rearrangement joins TRBV2 to TRBJ2-2; D remains unclear. The CDR3 runs 15 residues. The V gene lost 7 bases and the J gene lost 5 bases, with 17 bases spanning the gap. Germline-derived CDR1 and CDR2 are SNHLY and FYNNEI. The CDR3 bases are TGTGCCAGCACCATGGATTGGGGTGGGACCGGGGAGCTGTTTTTT. Amino acids: CASTMDWGGTGELFF.

CDR3 protein: CAWSRGRLETQYF. The CDR3 nucleotides read TGTGCCTGGAGTAGGGGCAGACTAGAGACCCAGTACTTC. The genes are TRBV30 and TRBJ2-5, with TRBD1 as a possible D gene (5 bases). The CDR3 spans 13 residues. The V end was cut by 2 bases, the J end by 4 bases, with 11 bases between. Germline loops: CDR1 GTSNPN, CDR2 SVGIG (reference sequence).

The CDR3 protein is CASSIPGPMNTGELFF. The CDR3 DNA is TGTGCCAGTAGTATACCGGGACCGATGAACACCGGGGAGCTGTTTTTT. V and J are TRBV19 and TRBJ2-2; D tentatively fits TRBD1 or TRBD2 (5 bases each). This CDR3 region has 16 residues. Trimming left V 2 bases short and J 1 base short, with 11 bases between. The germline V gene encodes CDR1 LNHDA and CDR2 SQIVND (reference sequence).

In this sample, this clone turned up once. The CDR3 DNA is TGCGCCAGCAGCTTGGCGGGACAGAGGTTAAACACCATATATTTT. Residues: CASSLAGQRLNTIYF. V and J are TRBV5-1 and TRBJ1-3, with 7 bases fitting TRBD1. The CDR3 has 15 residues. Germline trimming cut 0 bases from V and 6 bases from J; bases unmatched to any gene: 6. Germline assignment: CDR1 SGHRS and CDR2 YFSETQ.

CDR3 nucleotides: TGTGCCAGCAGTGTAACCGACGGGTACACTGAAGCTTTCTTT. Protein product: CASSVTDGYTEAFF. The rearrangement joins TRBV6-1 to TRBJ1-1, with no clear D. Germline lookup yields CDR1 MNHNS and CDR2 SASEGT. The germline V and J ends were trimmed by 4 bases and 3 bases, with 12 bases remaining between them. This CDR3 region has 14 residues.

The chain couples TRBV30 to TRBJ1-3, with unresolved D. CDR3 length: 13 amino acids. Deletions cut 4 bases from V and 2 bases from J, with 9 bases between. Germline values: CDR1 GTSNPN, CDR2 SVGIG (reference sequence). The CDR3 DNA sequence: TGTGCCTGGAATTACGGAACTGGAAACACCATATATTTT. Translated, it gives CAWNYGTGNTIYF. The whole variable domain, filled in from reference TRBV30 and TRBJ1-3, reads SQTIHQWPATLVQPVGSPLSLECTVEGTSNPNLYWYRQAAGRGLQLLFYSVGIGQISSEVPQNLSASRPQDRQFILSSKKLLLSDSGFYLCAWNYGTGNTIYFGEGSWLTVV.

This chain uses TRBV14 with TRBJ1-2; weak D call: TRBD1 (6 bases). CDR3 length: 14 residues. The germline CDR1 and CDR2 sequences are SGHDN and FVKESK. V was clipped by 4 bases and J by 8 bases, with 17 bases between them. DNA for the CDR3: TGTGCCAGCAGCCGGCTCGAGGGGGTTATGGGCTACACCTTC. It translates to CASSRLEGVMGYTF. Full variable domain (outside the CDR3, taken from reference TRBV14 and TRBJ1-2): EAGVTQFPSHSVIEKGQTVTLRCDPISGHDNLYWYRRVMGKEIKFLLHFVKESKQDESGMPNNRFLAERTGGTYSTLKVQPAELEDSGVYFCASSRLEGVMGYTFGSGTRLTVV.

The chain carries TRBV5-1 and TRBJ2-1; 8 nucleotides match TRBD2. Germline assignment: CDR1 SGHRS and CDR2 YFSETQ. This CDR3 spans 16 amino acids. After removal of 1 base from V and 6 bases from J, the junction contained 9 bases not matched to a gene. In DNA form, the CDR3 reads TGCGCCAGCAGCTTGTCTAGCGGGTTGGGGTTCAATGAGCAGTTCTTC. This sequence encodes CASSLSSGLGFNEQFF.

The rearrangement links TRBV9 to TRBJ2-1, with a tentative D call TRBD2 (5 bases). Germline CDR1 reads SGDLS; CDR2 reads YYNGEE. The CDR3 is 14 amino acids. V lost 4 bases and J 5 bases, leaving 13 bases between the germline ends. The CDR3 coding sequence is TGTGCCAGCAGCTCCTTGGGGAGAGACAATGAGCAGTTCTTC. It specifies CASSSLGRDNEQFF. The full variable domain, rest sourced from reference TRBV9 and TRBJ2-1, is DSGVTQTPKHLITATGQRVTLRCSPRSGDLSVYWYQQSLDQGLQFLIQYYNGEERAKGNILERFSAQQFPDLHSELNLSSLELGDSALYFCASSSLGRDNEQFFGPGTRLTVL.

The rearrangement joins TRBV18 to TRBJ2-2; perhaps D is TRBD1 or TRBD2 (6 bases each). CDR1 is KGHSH, CDR2 LQKENI, per germline. CDR3 length equals 17 residues. Trimming removed 1 base from V and 5 bases from J, with 17 bases in between. The CDR3 DNA follows: TGTGCCAGCTCACCACGGCCTGGGGGCGCGGGGACCGGGGAGCTGTTTTTT. Amino acids: CASSPRPGGAGTGELFF.

The CDR3: CASSLGGRVADTQYF. In nucleotides, the CDR3 is TGTGCCAGCAGCTTGGGCGGGAGAGTTGCAGATACGCAGTATTTT. The chain uses TRBV7-8 and TRBJ2-3; TRBD2 matches at 7 bases. V dropped 3 bases and J dropped 4; count of bases not matched to a gene: 7. The germline CDR1 and CDR2 sequences are SGHVS and FQNEAQ. The CDR3 is 15 residues long. Full variable domain (outside the CDR3, taken from reference TRBV7-8 and TRBJ2-3): GAGVSQSPRYKVAKRGQDVALRCDPISGHVSLFWYQQALGQGPEFLTYFQNEAQLDKSGLPSDRFFAERPEGSVSTLKIQRTQQEDSAVYLCASSLGGRVADTQYFGPGTRLTVL.

The chain employs TRBV6-1 and TRBJ2-7; D gene uncertain. The germline V gene has CDR1 MNHNS and CDR2 SASEGT. This CDR3 is 9 amino acids long. V dropped 7 bases and J dropped 7 bases, with 5 bases sitting between them. CDR3 DNA: TGTGCCAGCAAATCGGAGCAGTACTTC. Translated, it gives CASKSEQYF.

This chain connects TRBV27 to TRBJ2-7; 9 bases map to TRBD1. V was clipped by 5 bases and J by 2 bases; unmatched bases: 4. The CDR3 sequence is 14 residues long. The germline gives CDR1 MNHEY, CDR2 SMNVEV (reference sequence). CDR3 protein: CASSKQGATYEQYF. For the CDR3, the DNA is TGTGCCAGCAGTAAACAGGGGGCGACCTACGAGCAGTACTTC.

The chain carries TRBV5-6 and TRBJ1-5; 7 bases fit TRBD1. Germline CDR1 and CDR2: SGHDT and YYEEEE. V was pared by 2 bases and J by 6 bases, with 5 bases of the junction left unmatched. The CDR3 consists of 14 residues. CDR3 sequence: CASSLQGQGQPQHF. CDR3 coding DNA: TGTGCCAGCAGCTTACAGGGGCAGGGTCAGCCCCAGCATTTT.

This clone was seen only once. This chain connects TRBV10-2 to TRBJ2-7; D might be TRBD1 (5 bases). Trimming removed 4 bases at V and 2 bases at J, with 12 bases between. The CDR3 totals 14 residues. The germline gives CDR1 WSHSY, CDR2 SAAADI. The CDR3 DNA reads as TGCGCCAGCAGTGTTGCAGGGCTAACCTACGAGCAGTACTTC. This codes for CASSVAGLTYEQYF.

This clone has only a few counts. This chain links TRBV5-1 with TRBJ1-1; the match to TRBD1 covers 8 bases. Germline CDR1 reads SGHRS; CDR2 reads YFSETQ. V dropped 2 bases and J dropped 4; count of bases not matched to a gene: 4. This CDR3 comprises 14 residues. The CDR3 DNA sequence: TGCGCCAGCAGCTTTCAGGGGGCGACCACTGAAGCTTTCTTT. Its protein product is CASSFQGATTEAFF.

The rearrangement joins TRBV15 to TRBJ1-6; possible D gene TRBD1, 5 bases. Germline V gene data show CDR1 as LNHNV and CDR2 as YYDKDF (reference sequence). V lost 3 bases and J lost 9, with 12 bases in between. This CDR3 is 14 amino acids long. CDR3 bases: TGTGCCACCAGCAGGTCTAGGGGCCTTTCACCCCTCCACTTT. Protein sequence: CATSRSRGLSPLHF.

This chain joins TRBV11-1 and TRBJ2-1; the D gene is possibly TRBD2 (5 bases). The V end was cut by 5 bases, the J end by 4 bases, with 12 bases between. The CDR3 loop spans 14 amino acids. Germline V CDR1 and CDR2: SGHAT, FQDESV (reference sequence). The CDR3 sequence: CASSGETSYNEQFF. CDR3 DNA sequence: TGTGCCAGCAGCGGGGAAACTAGTTACAATGAGCAGTTCTTC.